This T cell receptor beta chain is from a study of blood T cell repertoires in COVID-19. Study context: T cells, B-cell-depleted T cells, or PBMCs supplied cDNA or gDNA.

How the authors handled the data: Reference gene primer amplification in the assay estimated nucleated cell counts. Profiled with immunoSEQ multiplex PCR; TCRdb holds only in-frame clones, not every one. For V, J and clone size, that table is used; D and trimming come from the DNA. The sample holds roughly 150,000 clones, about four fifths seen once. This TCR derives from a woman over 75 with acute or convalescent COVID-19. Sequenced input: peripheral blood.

The CDR3 here is CASSSSGTGHSPLHF. CDR3 DNA: TGTGCCAGCAGCTCCTCCGGGACAGGGCATTCACCCCTCCACTTT. The chain carries TRBV21-1 and TRBJ1-6; TRBD1 is taken as the D call from the table, unchecked against the DNA. TRBV21-1 is given as a pseudogene. The CDR3 totals 15 residues.